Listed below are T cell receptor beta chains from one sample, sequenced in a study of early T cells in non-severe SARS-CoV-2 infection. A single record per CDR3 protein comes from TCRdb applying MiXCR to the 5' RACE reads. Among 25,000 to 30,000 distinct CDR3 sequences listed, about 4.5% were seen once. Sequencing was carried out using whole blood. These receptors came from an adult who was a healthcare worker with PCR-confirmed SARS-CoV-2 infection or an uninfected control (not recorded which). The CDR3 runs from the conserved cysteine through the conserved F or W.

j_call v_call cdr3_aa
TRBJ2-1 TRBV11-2 CASSPGQGFYNEQFF
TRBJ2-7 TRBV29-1 CSVVEGAQPGEQYF
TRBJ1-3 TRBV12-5 CASGNIQGNLNTIYF
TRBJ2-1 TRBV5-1 CASSTSGGRYNEQFF
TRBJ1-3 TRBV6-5 CASSYSWTGTGNTIYF
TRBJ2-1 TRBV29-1 CSGRRAGLSYNEQFF
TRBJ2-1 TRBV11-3 CASSLDGGLGEQFF
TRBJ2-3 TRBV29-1 CSVEDGLTDTQYF
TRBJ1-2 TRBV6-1 CASGGRAGGAINYGYTF
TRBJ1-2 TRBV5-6 CASSRTVYGYTF
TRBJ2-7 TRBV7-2 CASSFDQTSYEQYF
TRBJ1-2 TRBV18 CASSGDTLYGYTF
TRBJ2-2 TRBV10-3 CAISESASGGIRTGELFF
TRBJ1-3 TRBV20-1 CSPVDHLRGNTIYF
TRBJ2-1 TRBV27 CASRTSGRGVQFF
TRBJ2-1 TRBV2 CASSVSGRDNEQFF
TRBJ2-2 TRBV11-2 CASSPVGLAGNTGELFF
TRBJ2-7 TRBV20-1 CSAPKSGEYEQYF
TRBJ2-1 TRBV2 CASSDRRSSGYNEQFF
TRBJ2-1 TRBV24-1 CATRSGLGDNEQFF
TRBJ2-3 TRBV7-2 CASKLGPGTDTQYF
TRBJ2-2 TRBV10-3 CAISELVAGGTGELFF
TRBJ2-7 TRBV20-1 CSAISNHVNDRGQSYEQYF
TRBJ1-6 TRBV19 CASSTATGSYSPLHF
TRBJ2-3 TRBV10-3 CASMGGLSTDTQYF
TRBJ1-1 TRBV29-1 CSVNLQGRNWAEAFF
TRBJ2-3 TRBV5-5 CASSLSRGGRTDTQYF
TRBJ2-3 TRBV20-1 CSARGEDRGTTDTQYF
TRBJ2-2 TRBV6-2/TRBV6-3 CASRLSASGELFF
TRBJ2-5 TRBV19 CASSIGQGAETQYF
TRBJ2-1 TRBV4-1 CASSQLTQLDLDEQFF
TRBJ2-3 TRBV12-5 CATSNRFTDTQYF
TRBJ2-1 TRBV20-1 CSARDPDRGLNNEQFF
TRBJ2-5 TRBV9 CASSPASGLQETQYF
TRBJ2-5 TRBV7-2 CASSLGLEETQYF
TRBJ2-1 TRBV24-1 CATSDARGNPYNEQFF
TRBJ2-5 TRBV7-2 CASSPHSRETQYF
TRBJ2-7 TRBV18 CASSPAGGPTYEQYF
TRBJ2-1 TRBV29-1 CSATLSGSTINEQFF
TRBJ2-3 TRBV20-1 CSARQDTSTDTQYF
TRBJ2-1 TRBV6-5 CASSYSKPSSEQFF
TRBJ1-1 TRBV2 CASSGSGNTEAFF
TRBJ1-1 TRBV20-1 CSAKGDQGDTEAFF
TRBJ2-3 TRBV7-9 CASSLEYYTGGPTDTQYF
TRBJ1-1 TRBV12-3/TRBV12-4 CASSPDTGTSNTEAFF
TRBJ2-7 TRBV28 CASSLGTPYEQYF
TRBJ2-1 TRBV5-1 CASSLGTSGYYNEQFF
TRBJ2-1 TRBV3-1 CASKQTSRNEQFF
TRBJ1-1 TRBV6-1 CATMNTEAFF
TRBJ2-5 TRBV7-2 CASSRRTGEETQYF
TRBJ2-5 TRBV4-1 CASSQTARQETQYF